The rows below give T cell receptor beta chains drawn from one sample of a study of cytomegalovirus exposure and HLA in healthy donors. TCRdb's copy holds only in-frame clones and misses some; the assay was immunoSEQ multiplex PCR. This sample has roughly 130,000 clones, with nearly 85% found just once. Sequencing was carried out using PBMCs. These receptors were obtained from a boy between 10 and 17 years old in good health and CMV-seronegative. Each CDR3 is given with its conserved first and last residue. The D gene is left open where the match is weak. Rows give clone size only sometimes, using once, few, many, or a class for an expanded clone.

>NA|TRBJ2-7|once|TRBV12-2
CASRLGGGMHAHYYEQYF
TGTGCAAGTCGCTTAGGGGGGGGGATGCACGCCCATTACTACGAGCAGTACTTC
>NA|TRBJ1-1|NA|TRBV15
CATSRDRGGAFF
TGTGCCACCAGCAGAGATCGGGGGGGAGCTTTCTTT
>TRBD2|TRBJ2-1|NA|TRBV30
CAWSGPRLAGDRNEQFF
TGTGCCTGGAGTGGCCCTCGGCTAGCGGGAGACAGAAATGAGCAGTTCTTC
>TRBD1|TRBJ1-2|once|TRBV4-2
CASSQDEDRGLYGYTF
TGTGCCAGCAGCCAAGATGAGGACAGGGGGCTCTATGGCTACACCTTC
>NA|TRBJ1-2|NA|TRBV19
CASSIWTEGGYTF
TGTGCCAGTAGTATTTGGACAGAAGGTGGCTACACCTTC
>NA|TRBJ1-3|NA|TRBV7-2
CASSFVGAYGNTIYF
TGTGCCAGCAGCTTTGTTGGGGCTTACGGAAACACCATATATTTT
>NA|TRBJ2-2|NA|TRBV9
CASSGLGRGSSDTGELFF
TGTGCCAGCAGCGGCTTGGGCAGGGGATCTTCGGACACCGGGGAGCTGTTTTTT
>TRBD2|TRBJ2-6|few|TRBV6-4
CASSGLASSGANVLTF
TGTGCCAGCAGTGGACTAGCCAGCTCTGGGGCCAACGTCCTGACTTTC
>NA|TRBJ2-3|once|TRBV18
CASSPGTSNSDTQYF
TGTGCCAGCTCACCAGGGACATCTAACTCAGATACGCAGTATTTT
>TRBD2|TRBJ2-5|once|TRBV27
CASSLAGGWETQYF
TGTGCCAGCAGTTTAGCGGGAGGGTGGGAGACCCAGTACTTC
>TRBD2|TRBJ2-7|NA|TRBV7-9
CASTALAGGLGEQYF
TGTGCCAGCACCGCACTAGCGGGAGGACTGGGCGAGCAGTACTTC
>TRBD2|TRBJ2-7|NA|TRBV4-1
CASSPAGLAGPYEQYF
TGCGCCAGCAGCCCGGCAGGGCTAGCGGGGCCCTACGAGCAGTACTTC
>TRBD1|TRBJ1-5|NA|TRBV18
CASSPTGVGQPQHF
TGTGCCAGCTCACCGACAGGGGTGGGACAGCCCCAGCATTTT
>NA|TRBJ1-5|NA|TRBV5-1
CASSLEGVDQPQHF
TGCGCCAGCAGCTTGGAGGGGGTAGACCAACCCCAGCATTTT
>NA|TRBJ1-1|NA|TRBV5-1
CASSFDSGGGEAFF
TGCGCCAGCAGCTTCGATAGTGGGGGAGGTGAAGCTTTCTTT
>TRBD2|TRBJ2-7|NA|TRBV5-1
CASRTDRTSGYEQYF
TGCGCCAGCAGAACCGACAGGACTAGCGGCTACGAGCAGTACTTC
>NA|TRBJ2-1|NA|TRBV2
CASSPGGGRGDEQFF
TGTGCCAGCAGTCCAGGGGGCGGGAGGGGCGATGAGCAGTTCTTC
>NA|TRBJ2-5|NA|TRBV4-2
CASSRAREETQYF
TGTGCCAGCAGCCGGGCTAGGGAGGAGACCCAGTACTTC
>NA|TRBJ2-7|NA|TRBV30
CAWDRDNSYEQYF
TGTGCCTGGGACCGGGACAATTCCTACGAGCAGTACTTC
>TRBD1|TRBJ1-2|NA|TRBV27
CASSSDRGGYGYTF
TGTGCCAGCAGTTCGGACAGGGGGGGCTATGGCTACACCTTC
>NA|TRBJ2-3|NA|TRBV27
CASSLEAGTRTDTQYF
TGTGCCAGCAGTTTGGAAGCGGGGACACGAACAGATACGCAGTATTTT
>TRBD1|TRBJ1-3|NA|TRBV6-6
CASSYRDREANTIYF
TGTGCCAGCAGTTACCGGGACAGGGAGGCAAACACCATATATTTT
>NA|TRBJ1-4|once|TRBV12-1
CASSFGDRGPEGVFF
TGTGCCAGCAGCTTTGGGGACAGGGGTCCCGAGGGGGTGTTTTTT
>NA|TRBJ1-1|few|TRBV25-1
CASSEQGRTEAFF
TGTGCCAGCAGTGAACAGGGAAGGACTGAAGCTTTCTTT
>TRBD1|TRBJ2-7|NA|TRBV7-9
CASSLSPRTGVYEQYF
TGTGCCAGCAGCTTGTCTCCCCGGACAGGGGTATACGAGCAGTACTTC
>NA|TRBJ2-2|NA|TRBV7-3
CASSFDREAGELFF
TGTGCCAGCAGCTTCGACAGGGAGGCCGGGGAGCTGTTTTTT
>TRBD2|TRBJ2-3|NA|TRBV30
CACFSGTRDTQYF
TGTGCCTGTTTTAGCGGGACTCGAGATACGCAGTATTTT
>NA|TRBJ2-7|few|TRBV4-1
CASSQDLENSYEQYF
TGCGCCAGCAGCCAAGATTTGGAGAATTCCTACGAGCAGTACTTC
>NA|TRBJ2-1|NA|TRBV7-8
CASSLLAGRIEQFF
TGTGCCAGCAGCCTTCTTGCAGGGAGGATTGAGCAGTTCTTC
>TRBD2|TRBJ2-7|NA|TRBV30
CGASGTVSYEQYF
TGTGGGGCTAGCGGGACGGTCTCCTACGAGCAGTACTTC
>TRBD1|TRBJ1-1|NA|TRBV15
CATSPAGTGGDTEAFF
TGTGCCACCAGCCCCGCGGGGACAGGGGGAGATACTGAAGCTTTCTTT
>TRBD1|TRBJ2-7|few|TRBV6-1
CASSEWHRTGSYEQYF
TGTGCCAGCAGTGAATGGCACAGGACAGGAAGCTACGAGCAGTACTTC
>TRBD2|TRBJ2-1|NA|TRBV5-6
CASSLYSGKGEQFF
TGTGCCAGCAGCTTGTACAGCGGGAAAGGTGAGCAGTTCTTC
>TRBD2|TRBJ2-7|NA|TRBV7-3
CASSLGLADEQYF
TGTGCCAGCAGCTTAGGCCTAGCGGATGAGCAGTACTTC
>NA|TRBJ1-3|NA|TRBV5-1
CASREGSGNTIYF
TGCGCCAGCAGGGAGGGATCAGGAAACACCATATATTTT
>TRBD1|TRBJ1-2|NA|TRBV29-1
CSVRRDRVGGYTF
TGCAGCGTTCGCCGGGACAGAGTCGGTGGCTACACCTTC
>TRBD1|TRBJ1-5|NA|TRBV5-1
CASSLGQGDQPQHF
TGCGCCAGCAGCTTGGGACAGGGAGATCAGCCCCAGCATTTT
>TRBD1|TRBJ1-5|NA|TRBV6-5
CASSYSGQGSQPQHF
TGTGCCAGCAGTTACTCGGGACAGGGGAGTCAGCCCCAGCATTTT
>TRBD1|TRBJ1-2|once|TRBV6-5
CASSYIIQGAYGYTF
TGTGCCAGCAGTTATATCATCCAGGGGGCTTATGGCTACACCTTC
>NA|TRBJ2-1|NA|TRBV30
CAWASGYNEQFF
TGTGCCTGGGCCAGCGGCTACAATGAGCAGTTCTTC
>NA|TRBJ2-4|NA|TRBV5-4
CASSLARREYF
TGTGCCAGCAGCTTGGCCCGGAGGGAGTACTTC
>TRBD2|TRBJ2-7|few|TRBV29-1
CSADSGGLAGVQYF
TGCAGCGCCGACTCCGGGGGACTAGCGGGAGTGCAGTACTTC
>TRBD2|TRBJ2-5|NA|TRBV9
CASSPKGRAETQYF
TGTGCCAGCAGCCCTAAGGGGAGGGCAGAGACCCAGTACTTC
>NA|TRBJ2-7|once|TRBV30
CAWSETTASFSYEQYF
TGTGCCTGGAGCGAAACGACAGCCTCCTTCTCCTACGAGCAGTACTTC
>TRBD2|TRBJ2-3|NA|TRBV29-1
CSVDRTSGRGTDTQYF
TGCAGCGTTGACCGGACTAGCGGACGAGGGACAGATACGCAGTATTTT
>TRBD2|TRBJ2-1|NA|TRBV11-2
CASSSGLVGNEQFF
TGTGCCAGCAGCTCCGGACTAGTTGGCAATGAGCAGTTCTTC
>TRBD1|TRBJ1-1|NA|TRBV6-5
CASSGPTGPEAFF
TGTGCCAGCAGTGGACCGACAGGGCCTGAAGCTTTCTTT
>NA|TRBJ2-1|NA|TRBV19
CASSIAREQFF
TGTGCCAGTAGTATAGCTAGAGAGCAGTTCTTC
>TRBD2|TRBJ2-5|NA|TRBV7-8
CASSLQGLAGLKETQYF
TGTGCCAGCAGCCTTCAGGGTCTAGCGGGGCTAAAAGAGACCCAGTACTTC
>NA|TRBJ1-2|NA|TRBV19
CASSHPGGGYGYTF
TGTGCCAGTAGTCATCCTGGAGGAGGGTATGGCTACACCTTC